The source of this T cell receptor beta chain is a study of blood T cell repertoires in COVID-19. Measured with immunoSEQ multiplex PCR; TCRdb has only the in-frame clones, and not every one. The sample lists approximately 170,000 clones, roughly 80% occurring once. This CDR3 is built from 14 residues. CDR1 and CDR2 (germline): MGHRA, YSYEKL. The J segment lost 1 base and the V segment lost 3 bases, leaving 3 bases of the junction unmatched. The sequence was collected from a human donor with acute or convalescent COVID-19. The donor label of this sample is uncertain. The specimen sequenced was peripheral blood. The chain recombines TRBV4-1 with TRBJ2-7; 7 nucleotides line up with TRBD1. CDR3 residues: CASSHPGQSYEQYF. CDR3 nucleotides: TGCGCCAGCAGCCATCCGGGACAGTCCTACGAGCAGTACTTC.